This is a list of T cell receptor beta chains from one sample in a study of CD8 T cells in ankylosing spondylitis. Each CDR3 protein gets one entry after TCRdb re-called the 5' RACE reads with MiXCR. The sample comprises roughly 350,000 distinct CDR3 sequences, less than 10% of which are singletons, and about 14% rests with the top ten. Sequencing was done on a sample of blood, either unsorted or a sorted T cell fraction (not recorded which). Source of these receptors: a male donor with ankylosing spondylitis. Each CDR3 is given with its conserved first and last residue. The D gene is left open where the match is weak. Only some rows state a clone size, as once, few, many or a class for expanded clones.

abundance	v_gene	d_gene	j_gene	CDR3aa	CDR3nt
many	TRBV4-1	NA	TRBJ1-1	CASSQDLARQNTEAFF	TGCGCCAGCAGCCAAGATTTGGCGCGGCAGAACACTGAAGCTTTCTTT
few	TRBV20-1	TRBD2	TRBJ2-5	CSARVAGNQETQYF	TGCAGTGCTAGAGTAGCGGGGAACCAAGAGACCCAGTACTTC
few	TRBV5-6	NA	TRBJ2-3	CASSGVEDTQYF	TGTGCCAGCAGCGGGGTGGAAGATACGCAGTATTTT
few	TRBV6-5	NA	TRBJ2-2	CASSYSPSNTGELFF	TGTGCCAGCAGTTACTCCCCCTCGAACACCGGGGAGCTGTTTTTT
NA	TRBV10-3	NA	TRBJ2-7	CAISDRDYEQYF	TGTGCCATCAGTGACAGGGACTACGAGCAGTACTTC
NA	TRBV29-1	TRBD2	TRBJ2-3	CSGSGTSGSTDTQYF	TGCAGCGGTTCTGGGACTAGCGGAAGCACAGATACGCAGTATTTT
NA	TRBV5-6	NA	TRBJ2-7	CASSLAGGRSYEQYF	TGTGCCAGCAGCTTGGCGGGGGGCCGCTCCTACGAGCAGTACTTC
NA	TRBV20-1	NA	TRBJ2-1	CSADNRKKSSYNEQFF	TGCAGTGCTGACAACAGGAAGAAGAGCTCCTACAATGAGCAGTTCTTC
few	TRBV7-3	TRBD1	TRBJ2-6	CASSKDRSSGANVLTF	TGTGCCAGCAGCAAGGACAGGTCCTCTGGGGCCAACGTCCTGACTTTC
NA	TRBV11-2	NA	TRBJ2-3	CASSITWSTDTQYF	TGTGCCAGCAGCATTACTTGGAGCACAGATACGCAGTATTTT
few	TRBV14	TRBD1	TRBJ2-1	CASSPPTGGPYNEQFF	TGTGCCAGCAGCCCCCCGACAGGGGGACCCTACAATGAGCAGTTCTTC
NA	TRBV7-3	NA	TRBJ2-5	CASSLRSTSETQYF	TGTGCCAGCAGCTTAAGGTCAACTAGCGAGACCCAGTACTTC
NA	TRBV2	NA	TRBJ1-5	CASSEGGLNNQPQHF	TGTGCCAGCAGTGAGGGGGGCCTTAACAATCAGCCCCAGCATTTT
many	TRBV14	TRBD2	TRBJ2-7	CASSQLAGTLYEQYF	TGTGCCAGCAGCCAACTAGCGGGAACACTCTACGAGCAGTACTTC
NA	TRBV27	TRBD2	TRBJ2-7	CASRPAGGGFEQYF	TGTGCCAGCAGGCCAGCGGGAGGCGGGTTCGAGCAGTACTTC
few	TRBV4-1	NA	TRBJ1-5	CASRPDRTDQPQHF	TGCGCCAGCAGGCCAGACAGAACCGATCAGCCCCAGCATTTT
few	TRBV6-1	NA	TRBJ2-1	CASSESLGIEQFF	TGTGCCAGCAGTGAGTCCTTGGGCATTGAGCAGTTCTTC
many	TRBV27	NA	TRBJ1-5	CASSSDRPFGNHPQHF	TGTGCCAGCAGTTCGGACCGTCCCTTCGGGAATCACCCCCAGCATTTT
NA	TRBV27	NA	TRBJ2-1	CASSFVLGGGQFF	TGTGCCAGCAGTTTCGTGCTAGGAGGGGGGCAGTTCTTC
NA	TRBV20-1	NA	TRBJ1-4	CSATQAREKLFF	TGCAGTGCTACACAGGCACGGGAAAAACTGTTTTTT
few	TRBV4-1	NA	TRBJ2-3	CASSQELTSSTDTQYF	TGCGCCAGCAGCCAAGAGTTAACATCTAGCACAGATACGCAGTATTTT
few	TRBV20-1	NA	TRBJ2-7	CSASVRGYEQYF	TGCAGTGCTAGCGTCCGGGGCTACGAGCAGTACTTC
few	TRBV12-3/TRBV12-4	NA	TRBJ2-3	CASSLRQGGFGTDTQYF	TGTGCCAGCAGTTTAAGGCAGGGTGGCTTCGGCACAGATACGCAGTATTTT
many	TRBV2	NA	TRBJ1-1	CASSVLPRNTEAFF	TGTGCCAGCAGTGTTTTGCCGAGGAACACTGAAGCTTTCTTT
NA	TRBV6-1	NA	TRBJ2-5	CASSRDRHQETQYF	TGTGCCAGCAGCCGCGACAGGCACCAAGAGACCCAGTACTTC
many	TRBV29-1	TRBD2	TRBJ2-7	CSVEDPAGGGYEQYF	TGCAGCGTTGAAGATCCAGCGGGAGGAGGCTACGAGCAGTACTTC
NA	TRBV30	NA	TRBJ1-5	CAWSLGQSNQPQHF	TGTGCCTGGAGCCTTGGTCAGAGCAATCAGCCCCAGCATTTT
few	TRBV7-2	NA	TRBJ2-7	CASSPVTVYTGSYEQYF	TGTGCCAGCAGTCCCGTGACCGTATATACGGGCTCCTACGAGCAGTACTTC
few	TRBV11-3	TRBD1	TRBJ1-1	CASTLAPTGDAFF	TGTGCCAGCACACTGGCCCCCACAGGGGACGCTTTCTTT
NA	TRBV14	NA	TRBJ2-7	CASSQELSHEQYF	TGTGCCAGCAGCCAAGAATTGAGCCACGAGCAGTACTTC
NA	TRBV6-5	TRBD2	TRBJ2-7	CASSYSTTGGPYEQYF	TGTGCCAGCAGTTACTCGACGACGGGAGGGCCCTACGAGCAGTACTTC
many	TRBV7-3	NA	TRBJ2-7	CASSLGYAGPYEQYF	TGTGCCAGCAGCTTAGGATACGCAGGCCCCTACGAGCAGTACTTC
few	TRBV29-1	TRBD1	TRBJ2-7	CSVEDNRGRNEQYF	TGCAGCGTTGAAGACAACAGGGGGCGGAACGAGCAGTACTTC
NA	TRBV6-5	NA	TRBJ1-1	CASSYNWKLNTEAFF	TGTGCCAGCAGTTATAACTGGAAACTGAACACTGAAGCTTTCTTT
NA	TRBV4-2	TRBD2	TRBJ2-3	CASSLGTSAADTQYF	TGTGCCAGCAGCCTTGGGACTAGTGCTGCAGATACGCAGTATTTT
once	TRBV19	NA	TRBJ1-5	CASTSFATLNQPQHF	TGTGCCAGTACCTCCTTCGCGACATTGAATCAGCCCCAGCATTTT
many	TRBV29-1	NA	TRBJ2-5	CSVETLPQETQYF	TGCAGCGTTGAAACCTTACCCCAAGAGACCCAGTACTTC
few	TRBV18	NA	TRBJ2-7	CASSTPGGGYEQYF	TGTGCCAGCTCAACCCCCGGAGGGGGCTACGAGCAGTACTTC
few	TRBV28	NA	TRBJ1-5	CASRPTGNSNQPQHF	TGTGCCAGCAGACCGACAGGTAATAGCAATCAGCCCCAGCATTTT
few	TRBV4-1	NA	TRBJ1-2	CASSLSALPKDYGYTF	TGCGCCAGCAGCCTATCAGCCCTGCCCAAGGATTATGGCTACACCTTC
NA	TRBV7-2	TRBD1	TRBJ1-2	CASSPRSGTGVPYGYTF	TGTGCCAGCAGCCCACGATCTGGGACAGGGGTTCCCTATGGCTACACCTTC
few	TRBV7-3	TRBD1	TRBJ2-1	CASSPQGVINEQFF	TGTGCCAGCAGCCCACAGGGGGTGATCAATGAGCAGTTCTTC
many	TRBV5-1	TRBD2	TRBJ2-2	CASSSPWGGSADTGELFF	TGCGCCAGCAGCTCCCCTTGGGGCGGGAGTGCAGACACCGGGGAGCTGTTTTTT
NA	TRBV3-1	NA	TRBJ2-5	CASSQGDGLQETQYF	TGTGCCAGCAGCCAAGGGGACGGTCTCCAAGAGACCCAGTACTTC
few	TRBV10-3	NA	TRBJ2-7	CAISPGGTASYEQYF	TGTGCCATCAGTCCAGGGGGGACAGCCTCTTACGAGCAGTACTTC